These T cell receptor beta chains were read from a single sample in a study of graft-versus-host responses after intestinal transplantation. TCRdb's copy holds only in-frame clones and misses some; the assay was immunoSEQ multiplex PCR. The sample carries over 10,000 clones, over 85% recorded once. The specimen was PBMCs, collected about 32 months after intestinal transplantation. Source of these receptors: a human patient who received an intestinal transplant, so some T cells may come from the graft donor. Each CDR3 is given with its conserved first and last residue. The D gene is left open where the match is weak. Only part of the rows carry a size: once, few, many, or a class if the clone is expanded.

>-|TRBJ2-3|TRBV4-1|-
TGCGCCAGCAGCACGTTTCGGAGGGAGTTGTCGGAAGATACGCAGTATTTT
CASSTFRRELSEDTQYF
>-|TRBJ2-7|TRBV13|-
TGTGCCAGCAGCTTAAGGGGAGCCGAGCAGTACTTC
CASSLRGAEQYF
>TRBD2|TRBJ2-5|TRBV19|-
TGTGCCAGTAGTATGGCTAGCGGGGGTACTGGGACCCAGTACTTC
CASSMASGGTGTQYF
>-|TRBJ2-2|TRBV27|-
TGTGCCAGCAGTCCCTCGAACGGGGAGCTGTTTTTT
CASSPSNGELFF
>TRBD1|TRBJ2-6|TRBV2|-
TGTGCCAGCAGTGGAGGACAGGGTTCCGGGTCTGGGGCCAACGTCCTGACTTTC
CASSGGQGSGSGANVLTF
>-|TRBJ2-1|TRBV7-3|once
TGTGCCAGCAGCTTAAGGCGGCTTTGGGACCCGATCAATGAGCAGTTCTTC
CASSLRRLWDPINEQFF
>TRBD1|TRBJ1-4|TRBV7-9|-
TGTGCCAGCAGCTTATGGGGACAGGGGGCCTTTAATGAAAAACTGTTTTTT
CASSLWGQGAFNEKLFF
>-|TRBJ2-2|TRBV6-5|-
TGTGCCAGCAGTTACGACGGGCTTTCGAACACCGGGGAGCTGTTTTTT
CASSYDGLSNTGELFF
>-|TRBJ2-3|TRBV28|-
TGTGCCAGCAGACCTTCCCTTGGGATTACAGATACGCAGTATTTT
CASRPSLGITDTQYF
>-|TRBJ1-3|TRBV28|-
TGTGCCAGCAGCCCGGACCCCTCTTACACCATATATTTT
CASSPDPSYTIYF
>TRBD1|TRBJ2-7|TRBV10-3|-
TGTGCCATCAGTGAGTCCTCGACAGGGTCCCCTACCTACGAGCAGTACTTC
CAISESSTGSPTYEQYF
>TRBD1|TRBJ1-5|TRBV6-6|-
TGTGCCAGCAGGGTCGACAGGGACAATCAGCCCCAGCATTTT
CASRVDRDNQPQHF
>-|TRBJ1-1|TRBV19|-
TGTGCCAGTAGCCCAACAGGGAGAACGAACACTGAAGCTTTCTTT
CASSPTGRTNTEAFF
>-|TRBJ1-2|TRBV10-3|-
TGTGCCATCAGTGTTAACCTCGGAGCTAACTATGGCTACACCTTC
CAISVNLGANYGYTF
>-|TRBJ1-5|TRBV6-1|-
TGTGCCAGCAGTGACCTGTTAGAGCCCCAGCATTTT
CASSDLLEPQHF
>-|TRBJ2-4|TRBV14|-
TGTGCCAGCAGCCAAGGGGCGTCCAGGGGCAGAAACATTCAGTACTTC
CASSQGASRGRNIQYF
>-|TRBJ1-3|TRBV6-1|once
TGTGCCAGCATCCTGTTGAGCTCTGGAAACACCATATATTTT
CASILLSSGNTIYF
>TRBD2|TRBJ2-7|TRBV5-1|once
TGCGCCAGCAGCTCGCTAGCGGGAAGCTCCTACGAGCAGTACTTC
CASSSLAGSSYEQYF
>-|TRBJ2-5|TRBV19|-
TGTGCCAGCAGGGACCGAGAGAATCAAGAGACCCAGTACTTC
CASRDRENQETQYF
>-|TRBJ2-1|TRBV19|-
TGTGCCAGTAGTATAGCCCTACTAGCAGGTGAGCAGTTCTTC
CASSIALLAGEQFF
>TRBD2|TRBJ2-2|TRBV7-2|-
TGTGCCAGCAGCTTCCTAGCGGGGGCAGGCGGAGAGCTGTTTTTT
CASSFLAGAGGELFF
>-|TRBJ1-1|TRBV7-5|-
TGTGCCAGCAGCTCCCAGGGGGATGAAGCTTTCTTT
CASSSQGDEAFF
>-|TRBJ2-7|TRBV6-5|-
TGTGCCAGCAGTCCAGGGTCCATATACGAGCAGTACTTC
CASSPGSIYEQYF
>-|TRBJ1-2|TRBV6-6|-
TGTGCCAGCAGCTCAACAGGGCTAAAAGTCTATGGCTACACCTTC
CASSSTGLKVYGYTF
>-|TRBJ1-4|TRBV5-5|-
TGTGCCAGCAGCTTGTACCAGGGTAATGAAAAACTGTTTTTT
CASSLYQGNEKLFF
>-|TRBJ1-5|TRBV6-6|-
TGTGCCACCGCGGGGGGTAATAGCAATCAGCCCCAGCATTTT
CATAGGNSNQPQHF
>TRBD1|TRBJ2-7|TRBV4-2|-
TGTGCCAGCAGCCAAGATGGGACAGGGGGCTCCTACGAGCAGTACTTC
CASSQDGTGGSYEQYF
>-|TRBJ1-1|TRBV5-1|-
TGCGCCAGCAGCGAGGGGCCGATGAACACTGAAGCTTTCTTT
CASSEGPMNTEAFF
>-|TRBJ2-7|TRBV20-1|-
TGCAGTGCTAGGGCCTACGAGCAGTACTTC
CSARAYEQYF
>-|TRBJ2-7|TRBV7-9|-
TGTGCCAGCAGCCATTCAGGGCTCCCCGGGGACGAGCAGTACTTC
CASSHSGLPGDEQYF
>TRBD2|TRBJ2-1|TRBV9|-
TGTGCCAGCGGAACTAGCGGGGACAATGAGCAGTTCTTC
CASGTSGDNEQFF
>TRBD1|TRBJ2-5|TRBV7-9|-
TGTGCCAGCAGCTTAGCTACAGGGGGCGGGGAGACCCAGCACTTC
CASSLATGGGETQHF
>-|TRBJ1-2|TRBV19|-
TGTGCCAGTAGTAGGAGCGGCGGGGGCTATGGCTACACCTTC
CASSRSGGGYGYTF
>-|TRBJ2-3|TRBV27|-
TGTGCCAGCAGCCCATCGCGGGACTGGACAGATACGCAGTATTTT
CASSPSRDWTDTQYF
>-|TRBJ1-3|TRBV6-5|-
TGTGCCAGCAGTTACGAAGGACTTGGAAACACCATATATTTT
CASSYEGLGNTIYF